A selection of T cell receptor beta chains follows, all from one sample in a study of a mutant IDH1 vaccine in newly diagnosed glioma. Assay: immunoSEQ multiplex PCR; the TCRdb copy retains only in-frame clones and omits some. The repertoire includes 25,000 to 30,000 clones, 65% to 85% of them detected once, and roughly a tenth sits in the top ten. These receptors have no known antigen. The sequencing used PBMCs, collected from a glioma patient whose treatment included an IDH1 peptide vaccine. The receptor set was obtained from a man aged 40-49 years with glioma. The conserved cysteine and the conserved F or W are not part of the CDR3 here.

V gene: TRBV19
CDR3 length: 12
J gene: TRBJ2-3
CDR3 protein: ASSVGQALDTQY

V gene: TRBV7-8
CDR3 length: 12
J gene: TRBJ1-4
CDR3 protein: ASSRGQGNEKLF

V gene: TRBV10-3
CDR3 length: 12
J gene: TRBJ1-6
CDR3 protein: AIGIRADNSPLH

V gene: TRBV6-5
CDR3 length: 11
J gene: TRBJ2-1
CDR3 protein: ASNLRIYNEQF

V gene: TRBV5-1
CDR3 length: 14
J gene: TRBJ1-4
CDR3 protein: ASSNQGATANEKLF

V gene: TRBV6-1
CDR3 length: 12
J gene: TRBJ1-2
CDR3 protein: ASSIRDGGYGYT

V gene: TRBV4-3
CDR3 length: 14
J gene: TRBJ1-4
CDR3 protein: ASSQEGTGRNEKLF

V gene: TRBV19
CDR3 length: 13
J gene: TRBJ2-7
CDR3 protein: ASRGTGTGEGEQY

V gene: TRBV15
CDR3 length: 13
J gene: TRBJ2-1
CDR3 protein: ATSTLAGDHNEQF

V gene: TRBV5-5
CDR3 length: 14
J gene: TRBJ2-2
CDR3 protein: ASSLNPGAQTGELF

V gene: TRBV30
CDR3 length: 12
J gene: TRBJ2-1
CDR3 protein: AWSWTSGIDEQF

V gene: TRBV11-2
CDR3 length: 13
J gene: TRBJ2-2
CDR3 protein: ASSLEGAYTGELF

V gene: TRBV29-1
CDR3 length: 12
J gene: TRBJ1-6
CDR3 protein: SVLTGGKGSPLH

V gene: TRBV7-9
CDR3 length: 13
J gene: TRBJ2-5
CDR3 protein: ASKPGYTGALAQY

V gene: TRBV7-9
CDR3 length: 13
J gene: TRBJ2-2
CDR3 protein: ASSPPSDFTGELF

V gene: TRBV29-1
CDR3 length: 11
J gene: TRBJ1-1
CDR3 protein: SVTVNMNTEAF

V gene: TRBV5-6
CDR3 length: 14
J gene: TRBJ2-1
CDR3 protein: ASSLGLAGVSNEQF

V gene: TRBV6-5
CDR3 length: 10
J gene: TRBJ2-1
CDR3 protein: ASSYSTDEQF

V gene: TRBV5-4
CDR3 length: 14
J gene: TRBJ2-5
CDR3 protein: ASSLPSEGALETQY

V gene: TRBV6-4
CDR3 length: 13
J gene: TRBJ2-1
CDR3 protein: ASSDSLGGSSEQF

V gene: TRBV5-1
CDR3 length: 13
J gene: TRBJ1-1
CDR3 protein: ASSSTGDEDTEAF

V gene: TRBV9
CDR3 length: 11
J gene: TRBJ2-3
CDR3 protein: ASSVDRSDTQY

V gene: TRBV2
CDR3 length: 11
J gene: TRBJ2-4
CDR3 protein: ASKDDLTNIQY

V gene: TRBV12-5
CDR3 length: 14
J gene: TRBJ1-6
CDR3 protein: ASGLVLGQSPDPLH

V gene: TRBV11-2
CDR3 length: 14
J gene: TRBJ2-3
CDR3 protein: ASSPLTTTNLGTQY

V gene: TRBV18
CDR3 length: 12
J gene: TRBJ2-7
CDR3 protein: ASPGLAGGYEQY

V gene: TRBV7-2
CDR3 length: 12
J gene: TRBJ2-3
CDR3 protein: ASSLAGGGDTQY

V gene: TRBV7-2
CDR3 length: 13
J gene: TRBJ1-1
CDR3 protein: ASNMPGTGRTEAF

V gene: TRBV6-5
CDR3 length: 13
J gene: TRBJ2-4
CDR3 protein: ASSWAGGAGNIQY

V gene: TRBV11-3
CDR3 length: 11
J gene: TRBJ1-5
CDR3 protein: ASSSTGEQPQH

V gene: TRBV14
CDR3 length: 14
J gene: TRBJ2-1
CDR3 protein: ASSPVRGGPSGEQF

V gene: TRBV7-2
CDR3 length: 14
J gene: TRBJ1-5
CDR3 protein: ASSFKPLQGYQPQH

V gene: TRBV28
CDR3 length: 12
J gene: TRBJ1-2
CDR3 protein: ASWSVRTGSGYT

V gene: TRBV5-1
CDR3 length: 13
J gene: TRBJ2-7
CDR3 protein: ASSLHPSGSYEQY

V gene: TRBV7-9
CDR3 length: 9
J gene: TRBJ2-2
CDR3 protein: ASSQLRELF

V gene: TRBV6-5
CDR3 length: 12
J gene: TRBJ2-2
CDR3 protein: ASRRTSHTGELF

V gene: TRBV11-2
CDR3 length: 15
J gene: TRBJ1-3
CDR3 protein: ASSLVGGQVSGNTIY